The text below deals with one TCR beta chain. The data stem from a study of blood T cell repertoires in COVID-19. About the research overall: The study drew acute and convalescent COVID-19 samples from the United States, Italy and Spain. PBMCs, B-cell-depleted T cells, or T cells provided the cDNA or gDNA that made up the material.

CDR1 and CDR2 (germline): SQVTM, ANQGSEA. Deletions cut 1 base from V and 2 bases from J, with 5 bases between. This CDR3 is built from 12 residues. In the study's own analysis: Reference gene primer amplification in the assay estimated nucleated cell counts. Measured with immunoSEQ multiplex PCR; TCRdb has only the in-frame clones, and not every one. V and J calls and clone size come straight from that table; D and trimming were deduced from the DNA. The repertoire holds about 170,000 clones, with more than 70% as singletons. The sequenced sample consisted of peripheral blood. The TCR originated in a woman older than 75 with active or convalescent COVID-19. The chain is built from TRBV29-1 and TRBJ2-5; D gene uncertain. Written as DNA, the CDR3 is TGCAGCGTTGAAGTTAATCAAGAGACCCAGTACTTC. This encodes CSVEVNQETQYF.